This T cell receptor (beta chain) was profiled in a study of T-cell memory formation after mild COVID-19. Study-level points and caveats: Cross-reactive memory apparently joined, as some responding clones appeared in pre-infection memory.

The CDR3 spans 15 residues. The germline V gene encodes CDR1 MNHEY and CDR2 SVGAGI. Trimming left V 0 bases short and J 6 bases short, with 14 bases between. Notes on this clonotype: Its specificity is not known.

TCRdb re-analysed the 5' RACE reads in MiXCR, keeping a single row per CDR3 protein. The repertoire includes under 700,000 distinct CDR3 sequences, around 21% of them detected once, and roughly an eighth sits in the top ten. The chain has TRBV6-5 and TRBJ1-2; a possible D gene is TRBD1 (5 bases). Sequencing was carried out using PBMCs or a T cell subset sorted from them (not recorded which). This TCR was sampled from an adult woman who had mild COVID-19 (a few samples of this study predate the infection). Cell type and time point are not known. CDR3 region: CASSYSEGPLNGYTF. DNA of the CDR3: TGTGCCAGCAGTTACTCTGAGGGGCCCTTAAATGGCTACACCTTC.